The clone carrying this TCR beta chain was observed once. Its antigen remains unknown. Vbeta (60) and Jbeta (13) primers were used in the PCR. Profiling relied on immunoSEQ multiplex PCR, and the TCRdb table lists in-frame clones only, not all of them. The table records about 140,000 clones, roughly three fifths of them present only once. The sample is drawn from a study of cytomegalovirus exposure and HLA in healthy donors. Findings and caveats of the study: An analysis done earlier found most TCR beta V segments productive about 90% or about 30% of the time.

The clonotype was recovered from a woman in her fifties or sixties in good health and CMV-seronegative. The sequencing sample was made of PBMCs.

DNA for the CDR3: TGTGCCAGTAGTTCAAACACTGAAGCTTTCTTT. This translates into CASSSNTEAFF. The chain links TRBV19 to TRBJ1-1; D remains unclear. V was trimmed by 5 bases and J by 2 bases, leaving 3 bases between them. The CDR3 is made up of 11 amino acids. CDR1 and CDR2 from the germline V gene are LNHDA and SQIVND (reference sequence).